Listed below are T cell receptor beta chains from one sample, sequenced in a study of blood T cells in healthy people across ages. Using its own MiXCR run on the 5' RACE reads, TCRdb lists one record per CDR3 protein. The table has about 640,000 distinct CDR3 sequences, 58% seen once; the top ten hold 30% to 45%. The sequenced material came from blood. Source of these receptors: a man aged 55-75 years in good health. Both conserved end residues are part of each CDR3. D genes are given only for firm matches. Not every row has a clone size; where given, it reads once, few, many or a size class.

cdr3_length d_call j_call v_call clone_size cdr3_nt cdr3_aa
16 TRBD2 TRBJ2-5 TRBV7-2 . TGTGCCAGCAGCCGGACTAGCGGGGGGGCCAAAGAGACCCAGTACTTC CASSRTSGGAKETQYF
11 . TRBJ2-7 TRBV12-3/TRBV12-4 . TGTGCCAGCAGTACAGAGTACGAGCAGTACTTC CASSTEYEQYF
15 . TRBJ2-3 TRBV6-5 . TGTGCCAGGAGTTCTACGGACAGCAGCACAGATACGCAGTATTTT CARSSTDSSTDTQYF
19 . TRBJ1-6 TRBV6-5 . TGTGCCAGCAGTTCAAGGTGGGGGACTTCGAGCTCCTATAATTCACCCCTCCACTTT CASSSRWGTSSSYNSPLHF
16 . TRBJ2-3 TRBV11-2 . TGTGCCAGCAGCTTAAACCTTGCGGTCAGCACAGATACGCAGTATTTT CASSLNLAVSTDTQYF
12 . TRBJ2-1 TRBV7-2 . TGTGCCAGCAGTCAATTGGGCGATGAGCAGTTCTTC CASSQLGDEQFF
16 . TRBJ2-1 TRBV6-6 . TGTGCCAGCAGCCACCCGGCACTAGCCTTTTCGGATGAGCAGTTCTTC CASSHPALAFSDEQFF
15 . TRBJ1-5 TRBV2 . TGTGCCAGCAGTATTACACAGGGTCTCAATCAGTCCCAGCATTTT CASSITQGLNQSQHF
14 . TRBJ1-5 TRBV15 . TGTGCCACCAGCAGAGCTGGTAGGGATCAGCCCCAGCATTTT CATSRAGRDQPQHF
14 . TRBJ1-4 TRBV7-2 . TGTGCCAGCAGCATAGTTGCAACTAATGAAAAACTGTTTTTT CASSIVATNEKLFF
15 TRBD2 TRBJ2-7 TRBV12-3/TRBV12-4 few TGTGCCAGCAGTTACCCGACTAGCGGGTTAATCGAGCAGTACTTC CASSYPTSGLIEQYF
13 . TRBJ2-3 TRBV20-1 . TGCAGTGCTAGAGCCGTTAGCACAGATACGCAGTATTTT CSARAVSTDTQYF
14 . TRBJ2-3 TRBV10-3 . TGTGCCATCAGTGGGCAGGAGGGGACAGATACGCAGTATTTT CAISGQEGTDTQYF
15 . TRBJ2-5 TRBV5-1 . TGCGCCAGCAGCTTGGTTGCCGGGGAACAAGAGACCCAGTACTTC CASSLVAGEQETQYF
13 TRBD2 TRBJ2-1 TRBV5-1 . TGCGCCAGCAGCCCTAGCGGGGAGAATGAGCAGTTCTTC CASSPSGENEQFF
12 . TRBJ2-4 TRBV7-2 . TGTGCCAGCAGCCCCTCCGGAAACATTCAGTACTTC CASSPSGNIQYF
14 . TRBJ2-1 TRBV29-1 . TGCAGCGTTGAAGATCTAACGGTTAACAATGAGCAGTTCTTC CSVEDLTVNNEQFF
14 TRBD1 TRBJ1-1 TRBV6-6 few TGTGCCAGCAGCCGGGGACAGTCTAACACTGAAGCTTTCTTT CASSRGQSNTEAFF
21 . TRBJ2-6 TRBV21-1 . TGTGCCAGCAGCTCGAACGGGTGGGAGGGGAAGAATAGCTCTGGGGCCAACGTCCTGACTTTC CASSSNGWEGKNSSGANVLTF
13 TRBD2 TRBJ2-7 TRBV5-1 few TGCGCCAGCAGCCCGCGACTAGCGAACGAGCAGTACTTC CASSPRLANEQYF
15 . TRBJ1-2 TRBV3-1 . TGTGCCAGCAAACCTGCGGGGATCGGTGACTATGGCTACACCTTC CASKPAGIGDYGYTF
15 . TRBJ2-5 TRBV29-1 . TGCAGCGTTGGTAGAAGCGGACAGCCCCAAGAGACCCAGTACTTC CSVGRSGQPQETQYF
16 TRBD1 TRBJ2-6 TRBV6-2/TRBV6-3 . TGTGCCAGCAGTTACCAGGGGGTCTCTGGGGCCAACGTCCTGACTTTC CASSYQGVSGANVLTF
15 . TRBJ2-5 TRBV5-1 . TGCGCCAGCAGCGTAGACGGGACCCGTCAAGAGACCCAGTACTTC CASSVDGTRQETQYF
13 . TRBJ1-2 TRBV6-1 . TGTGCCAGCAGTGAATTCGGGGGTGGGGGCTACACCTTC CASSEFGGGGYTF
16 TRBD2 TRBJ2-3 TRBV7-2 . TGTGCCAGCAGCCAGAACCTAGCGGGGGGGCCAGATACGCAGTATTTT CASSQNLAGGPDTQYF
14 TRBD1 TRBJ2-5 TRBV6-5 . TGTGCCAGCAGCCGGACAGGGGGGTTGGAGGCCCAGTACTTC CASSRTGGLEAQYF
13 . TRBJ2-3 TRBV7-2 . TGTGCCAGCAGCCCCACACTGGCAGATACGCAGTATTTT CASSPTLADTQYF
17 TRBD1 TRBJ2-4 TRBV7-2 . TGTGCCAGCAGCTTTGCTGGACAGGGAAGCCCCAAAAACATTCAGTACTTC CASSFAGQGSPKNIQYF
16 . TRBJ2-1 TRBV9 . TGTGCCAGCAGCGTAGCGGGGCCGAGCTCCTACAATGAGCAGTTCTTC CASSVAGPSSYNEQFF
15 . TRBJ1-5 TRBV2 . TGTGCCAGCAGTGTTGAGAGGTCGGGCAATCAGCCCCAGCATTTT CASSVERSGNQPQHF
13 . TRBJ2-5 TRBV29-1 . TGCAGCATTGAAATCGGGGGTTGGGAGACCCAGTACTTC CSIEIGGWETQYF
17 TRBD2 TRBJ2-3 TRBV4-1 . TGCGCCAGCAGCCAGAGAACCGGGACTAAGGCCGCAGATACGCAGTATTTT CASSQRTGTKAADTQYF
13 . TRBJ2-1 TRBV6-2/TRBV6-3 . TGTGCCAGCAGCCGACAGGGAGGGAATGAGCAGTTCTTC CASSRQGGNEQFF
14 . TRBJ2-3 TRBV12-3/TRBV12-4 few TGTGCCAGCAGTTTACTAGCGAGCACAGATACGCAGTATTTT CASSLLASTDTQYF
15 . TRBJ2-6 TRBV7-2 many TGTGCCAGCAGCTTGGGCCCCTCTGGGGCCAACGTCCTGACTTTC CASSLGPSGANVLTF
13 . TRBJ2-7 TRBV29-1 . TGCAGCGTTGGCGGCAGGGCCGTCTACGAGCAGTACTTC CSVGGRAVYEQYF
16 TRBD2 TRBJ2-5 TRBV12-3/TRBV12-4 few TGTGCCAGCAGTCCCTTGACTAGCGGGGGGGCGGAGACCCAGTACTTC CASSPLTSGGAETQYF
17 TRBD1 TRBJ2-1 TRBV20-1 . TGCAGTGCTAAGATACTGACAGGGCAAGACTCCTACAATGAGCAGTTCTTC CSAKILTGQDSYNEQFF
13 . TRBJ1-2 TRBV7-2 few TGTGCCAGCAGCTACGCCGCGGGGCACGGCTACACCTTC CASSYAAGHGYTF
16 TRBD1 TRBJ1-5 TRBV6-2/TRBV6-3 . TGTGCCAGCAGCCCCCACCGGGACAGTGGGAATCAGCCCCAGCATTTT CASSPHRDSGNQPQHF
16 TRBD1 TRBJ1-1 TRBV5-1 once TGCGCCAGCAGCGTGGTCCCCGGGACAGGGGGGACTGAAGCTTTCTTT CASSVVPGTGGTEAFF
13 . TRBJ1-1 TRBV14 . TGTGCCAGCAGCCATTCCCCGGGTACTGAAGCTTTCTTT CASSHSPGTEAFF
15 . TRBJ2-1 TRBV10-3 . TGTGCCATCAGTGATCTTAGCGGGGACAGGATCGAGCAGTTCTTC CAISDLSGDRIEQFF
13 . TRBJ2-1 TRBV6-6 . TGTGCCAGCGGGACGGGGGCCTACAATGAGCAGTTCTTC CASGTGAYNEQFF
14 TRBD2 TRBJ2-1 TRBV12-3/TRBV12-4 . TGTGCCAGCAGAACTAGCGGGGCCCAGGGGGAGCAGTTCTTC CASRTSGAQGEQFF
16 . TRBJ2-1 TRBV11-2 . TGTGCCAGCAGCCTCCTTACAGGGAGCTCCTACAATGAGCAGTTCTTC CASSLLTGSSYNEQFF
15 TRBD1 TRBJ2-5 TRBV20-1 many TGCAGTGCTAGTATGACAGGGTTGGGGCAAGAGACCCAGTACTTC CSASMTGLGQETQYF
16 TRBD2 TRBJ2-5 TRBV20-1 many TGCAGTGCTAGAGGGCCTAGCGGGGGATTCTTTGTGACCCAGTACTTC CSARGPSGGFFVTQYF
17 . TRBJ2-1 TRBV4-1 . TGCGCCAGCAGCCAAGATCTCCGGGGACCCCTATACAATGAGCAGTTCTTC CASSQDLRGPLYNEQFF
17 TRBD1 TRBJ2-5 TRBV6-2/TRBV6-3 . TGTGCCAGCAGCCGACCCCACACAGGGGCCGAGCAAGAGACCCAGTACTTC CASSRPHTGAEQETQYF
14 TRBD1 TRBJ2-5 TRBV20-1 few TGCAGTGCTAGAGACCTTGACAGGGTAGGGACCCAGTACTTC CSARDLDRVGTQYF
15 . TRBJ2-1 TRBV4-1 once TGCGCCAGCAGCCAATCTCAGGGACAAACAAATGAGCAGTTCTTC CASSQSQGQTNEQFF
14 . TRBJ1-5 TRBV7-2 . TGTGCCGGCAGCTCCCAGGCGGGGGATGAGCCCCAGCATTTT CAGSSQAGDEPQHF